The next 32 T cell receptor beta chains were all read from a single sample in a study of cytomegalovirus exposure and HLA in healthy donors. The PCR made use of 60 Vbeta and 13 Jbeta primers. Using immunoSEQ multiplex PCR, the repertoire was profiled, and TCRdb retains in-frame clones only, with some absent. The sample contains some 70,000 clones, under 80% of which appear only once. Sequencing was done on a sample of PBMCs. These receptors were obtained from a male donor in good health and CMV-seropositive.

This clone was picked up a small number of times. An end of the junction differs from the germline gene, which may be a read error. The chain links TRBV7-8 to TRBJ2-6; 10 bases map to TRBD2. Germline assignment: CDR1 SGHVS and CDR2 FQNEAQ. This CDR3 has 18 residues. The chain's CDR3 is CASILSGRGRSGANVLTF. The CDR3 DNA follows: TGTGCCAGCATCTTAAGCGGGAGGGGGCGCTCTGGGGCCAACGTCCTGACTTTC. Together with reference TRBV7-8 and TRBJ2-6, the CDR3 gives the full variable domain: GAGVSQSPRYKVAKRGQDVALRCDPISGHVSLFWYQQALGQGPEFLTYFQNEAQLDKSGLPSDRFFAERPEGSVSTLKIQRTQQEDSAVYLCASILSGRGRSGANVLTFGAGSRLTVL.

CDR3 DNA sequence: TGCGCCAGCAGCTTTCCAGGGAGGACTGAAGCTTTCTTT. Protein: CASSFPGRTEAFF. The chain links TRBV5-1 to TRBJ1-1, with a tentative D call TRBD1 (5 bases). Deletions cut 2 bases from V and 5 bases from J, with 10 bases between. The CDR3 extends over 13 amino acids. Germline V CDR1 and CDR2: SGHRS, YFSETQ.

The chain employs TRBV7-2 and TRBJ2-1, with TRBD2 identical over 16 bases. The ends lost 3 bases at V and 8 bases at J; junction bases unmatched: 10. From germline, CDR1 is SGHTA and CDR2 FQGNSA. The CDR3 totals 18 residues. This CDR3 reads CASSFPGLAGGVWDEQFF. The DNA of the CDR3 is TGTGCCAGCAGCTTCCCGGGACTAGCGGGAGGGGTTTGGGATGAGCAGTTCTTC.

The chain uses TRBV2 and TRBJ2-1, with 9 nucleotides matching TRBD2. This CDR3 spans 16 amino acids. The germline V gene has CDR1 SNHLY and CDR2 FYNNEI. Losses at the gene ends were 1 base for V and 6 bases for J; bases not matched to a gene: 7. The CDR3 coding sequence is TGTGCCAGCAGTGAAGGACCCGGGACTAGCTTCAATGAGCAGTTCTTC. Its translation: CASSEGPGTSFNEQFF.

A few counts support this clone. The genes are TRBV5-1 and TRBJ1-5; weak D call: TRBD1 (5 bases). Trimming took 4 bases from V and 5 from J, leaving 16 bases between them. This CDR3 has 15 amino acids. Germline V lookup: CDR1 SGHRS, CDR2 YFSETQ. CDR3 sequence (DNA): TGCGCCAGCAGCCCGGAGACGGGGGGGGATCAGCCCCAGCATTTT. Protein product: CASSPETGGDQPQHF.

Only a few counts were recorded for this clone. In DNA form, the CDR3 reads TGTGCCAGCTCACCAGGGCAGGGGAGAGCCTACGAGCAGTACTTC. Its translation is CASSPGQGRAYEQYF. The chain combines TRBV18 with TRBJ2-7; perhaps TRBD1 as D (6 bases). V shed 2 bases and J shed 2 bases, with 13 bases lying between them. Germline CDR1 and CDR2: KGHSH and LQKENI. The CDR3 spans 15 residues.

The chain carries TRBV30 and TRBJ1-1; a possible D gene is TRBD1 (5 bases). The CDR3 has 13 amino acids. Germline loops: CDR1 GTSNPN, CDR2 SVGIG (reference sequence). The V gene lost 4 bases and the J gene lost 5 bases, with 14 bases spanning the gap. In nucleotides, the CDR3 is TGTGCCTGGAATCGGGGGACGAGTACTGAAGCTTTCTTT. Its translation: CAWNRGTSTEAFF.

The V call is TRBV7-2, the J call TRBJ1-2; no reliable D call. The V end was cut by 1 base, the J end by 10 bases, with 13 bases between. The CDR3 is 13 amino acids. The germline CDR1 and CDR2 sequences are SGHTA and FQGNSA. This CDR3 is CASSLGEDFTYTF. The CDR3 DNA sequence: TGTGCCAGCAGCTTAGGCGAGGATTTTACCTACACCTTC.

The chain uses TRBV5-4 and TRBJ2-3; 9 nucleotides align to TRBD2. Germline V gene sequence: CDR1 SGHNT, CDR2 YYREEE (reference sequence). V lost 3 bases, J lost 2 bases, and 4 bases stayed unmatched. The CDR3 loop spans 15 amino acids. CDR3 loop: CASSSGLAFTDTQYF. The CDR3 DNA reads as TGTGCCAGCAGCTCGGGACTAGCTTTCACAGATACGCAGTATTTT.

This chain links TRBV14 with TRBJ1-1, with D perhaps TRBD1 (5 bases). Germline lookup yields CDR1 SGHDN and CDR2 FVKESK. The CDR3 runs to 14 residues. The V end was cut by 3 bases, the J end by 7 bases, with 15 bases between. CDR3 coding DNA: TGTGCCAGCAGCCACCAATATCAGGGAAGTGAAGCTTTCTTT. This encodes CASSHQYQGSEAFF.

This chain links TRBV5-1 with TRBJ1-2, with D possibly matching TRBD1 (6 bases). Germline V lookup: CDR1 SGHRS, CDR2 YFSETQ. The CDR3 covers 15 residues. The V end lost 0 bases, the J end lost 6 bases, and 15 bases lay between the germline ends. CDR3 sequence: CASSLALGQGDGYTF. The CDR3 bases are TGCGCCAGCAGCTTGGCATTGGGACAAGGGGATGGCTACACCTTC.

The chain employs TRBV20-1 and TRBJ2-4, with D uncertain. This CDR3 has 11 amino acids. The germline gives CDR1 DFQATT, CDR2 SNEGSKA (reference sequence). Trimming took off 4 bases at V and 6 bases at J, with 7 bases between the two ends. In DNA, the CDR3 is TGCAGTGCTAACGTAGTAAACATTCAGTACTTC. Its protein product is CSANVVNIQYF.

CDR3 region: CASNQSPGQGDIQYF. CDR3 coding DNA: TGCGCCAGCAACCAAAGTCCGGGACAGGGGGACATTCAGTACTTC. This chain connects TRBV5-1 to TRBJ2-4, with 11 bases that match TRBD1. CDR3 length: 15 amino acids. CDR1 and CDR2 from the germline V gene are SGHRS and YFSETQ. After removal of 6 bases from V and 8 bases from J, the junction contained 10 bases not matched to a gene.

The rearrangement joins TRBV11-2 to TRBJ2-7, with TRBD2 as a possible D gene (6 bases). CDR3 size: 14 residues. CDR1 is SGHAT and CDR2 is FQNNGV in the germline V gene. Trimming removed 5 bases from V and 4 bases from J, with 15 bases in between. CDR3 nucleotides: TGTGCCAGCAGCCCCACGGGAGAGGGTTACGAGCAGTACTTC. Residues: CASSPTGEGYEQYF.

The rearrangement joins TRBV6-5 to TRBJ1-5, with D tentatively TRBD1 (5 bases). CDR1 and CDR2 from the germline V gene are MNHEY and SVGAGI. With 7 bases removed from V and 3 bases from J, the gap between germline ends came to 10 bases. The CDR3 runs to 13 residues. CDR3 amino acids: CASTPGNNQPQHF. The DNA for the CDR3 is TGTGCCAGCACTCCAGGGAACAATCAGCCCCAGCATTTT.

The chain combines TRBV4-3 with TRBJ2-1, with TRBD1 as a possible D gene (5 bases). CDR3 length equals 16 residues. Germline V lookup: CDR1 LGHNA, CDR2 YSLEER. V was shortened by 0 bases and J by 8 bases, with 17 bases between the two germline ends. The CDR3 nucleotides are TGCGCCAGCAGCCAAGAGCAGGGCAAGGGTGGGGATGAGCAGTTCTTC. This translates into CASSQEQGKGGDEQFF.

This chain links TRBV6-5 with TRBJ2-5; 10 bases agree with TRBD1. V lost 0 bases to trimming and J lost 11 bases; unmatched junction nucleotides: 12. The CDR3 has 16 amino acids. Per germline, CDR1 MNHEY and CDR2 SVGAGI. The CDR3 coding sequence is TGTGCCAGCAGTTACTCGGCGAGACAGGGGGCCAGGGAGCAGTACTTC. Translating gives CASSYSARQGAREQYF.

This clone has a single count. V is TRBV19 and J is TRBJ2-1; D is perhaps TRBD2 (5 bases). V gave up 5 bases and J gave up 8 bases, with 13 bases separating them. Germline V gives CDR1 LNHDA, CDR2 SQIVND (reference sequence). This CDR3 region has 13 residues. The CDR3 region has the DNA TGTGCCAGTAGTGCTTCTAGCTGGTATGAGCAGTTCTTC. Its protein product is CASSASSWYEQFF.

In its sample, this clone was seen once. The chain employs TRBV27 and TRBJ2-5, with 7 nucleotides matching TRBD1. Looked up from germline, CDR1 is MNHEY and CDR2 is SMNVEV (reference sequence). The CDR3 runs to 15 residues. J gave up 2 bases and V 2 bases, and 5 bases lay outside the gene matches. CDR3 DNA: TGTGCCAGCAGTTTAAGGGGGCTTTGGCAAGAGACCCAGTACTTC. Translation gives CASSLRGLWQETQYF.

Worth noting for this clone: At one boundary the junction diverges from the germline segment, which might be a read error. The chain is built from TRBV5-1 and TRBJ1-1; 9 bases fit TRBD1. CDR1 SGHRS and CDR2 YFSETQ come from the germline V gene. This CDR3 is built from 15 residues. The chain's CDR3 is CASRSEGTGNSEAFF. DNA of the CDR3: TGCGCCAGCAGATCGGAGGGGACAGGGAACTCTGAAGCTTTCTTT.

The chain uses TRBV30 and TRBJ2-3; TRBD2 matches at 8 bases. Losses at the gene ends were 0 bases for V and 2 bases for J; bases not matched to a gene: 7. CDR1 is GTSNPN, CDR2 SVGIG, per germline (reference sequence). The CDR3 covers 16 residues. Here the CDR3 reads CAWSVLSGTLTDTQYF. DNA of the CDR3: TGTGCCTGGAGTGTGCTTAGCGGGACCCTCACAGATACGCAGTATTTT.

The CDR3 sequence is CASSLVGGRYEQYF. The CDR3 DNA reads as TGTGCCAGCAGCTTAGTAGGGGGCAGGTACGAGCAGTACTTC. The rearrangement uses TRBV5-4 and TRBJ2-7; 7 bases align to TRBD1. Per germline, CDR1 SGHNT and CDR2 YYREEE (reference sequence). The CDR3 runs 14 residues. V gave up 2 bases and J gave up 4 bases; unmatched junction bases: 6.

The CDR3 bases are TGTGCCAGCTCCGCCACAGAGGGTCAGCCCCAGCATTTT. It yields the protein CASSATEGQPQHF. The rearrangement joins TRBV18 to TRBJ1-5; D is unresolved. This CDR3 is 13 amino acids long. Germline CDR1 reads KGHSH; CDR2 reads LQKENI. V was cut by 6 bases and J by 6 bases, with 12 bases left in between.

This sequence joins TRBV5-1 and TRBJ2-1; 8 bases are a match to TRBD2. CDR1 SGHRS and CDR2 YFSETQ come from the germline V gene. V lost 0 bases to trimming and J lost 8 bases; unmatched junction nucleotides: 10. The length of the CDR3 is 16 residues. CDR3 region: CASSLEGREAADEQFF. The CDR3 coding sequence is TGCGCCAGCAGCTTGGAAGGGCGGGAGGCGGCGGATGAGCAGTTCTTC.

V and J are TRBV7-9 and TRBJ2-7; 8 bases line up with TRBD2. The CDR3 is made up of 15 amino acids. The V and J ends lost 4 bases and 1 base, in that order; junction bases with no gene match: 6. The germline V gene encodes CDR1 SEHNR and CDR2 FQNEAQ (reference sequence). The CDR3 loop is CASSWGSGSSYEQYF. CDR3 DNA: TGTGCCAGCAGCTGGGGCAGCGGGAGTTCCTACGAGCAGTACTTC.

J is TRBJ1-5 and V is TRBV4-2; possibly TRBD1 for D (6 bases). V lost 3 bases, J lost 3 bases, and 12 bases lay in between. Germline V gene data show CDR1 as LGHNA and CDR2 as YNFKEQ. This CDR3 spans 15 amino acids. CDR3 loop: CASSQPGGDNQPQHF. CDR3 nucleotides: TGTGCCAGCAGCCAGCCTGGGGGCGACAATCAGCCCCAGCATTTT.

The chain carries TRBV29-1 and TRBJ1-1, with D possibly TRBD1 on 5 matching bases. V was shortened by 5 bases and J by 1 base, with 17 bases between the two germline ends. The CDR3 runs to 15 residues. Germline assignment: CDR1 SQVTM and CDR2 ANQGSEA. The CDR3 is CSVILGGEPNTEAFF. CDR3 coding DNA: TGCAGCGTTATTCTGGGGGGGGAGCCGAACACTGAAGCTTTCTTT.

The J gene is TRBJ2-7, the V gene TRBV4-3, with 11 bases fitting TRBD1. The CDR3 is 15 residues long. V lost 4 bases, J lost 3 bases, and 5 bases stayed unmatched. Per germline, CDR1 LGHNA and CDR2 YSLEER. CDR3 region: CASSLVGQGDYEQYF. DNA of the CDR3: TGCGCCAGCAGCCTAGTGGGACAGGGGGACTACGAGCAGTACTTC.

This clone was counted a few times. The chain recombines TRBV29-1 with TRBJ2-3, with D possibly being TRBD2 (7 bases). V lost 5 bases and J lost 9, with 15 bases in between. This CDR3 contains 12 residues. Germline V gives CDR1 SQVTM, CDR2 ANQGSEA. The CDR3, as DNA: TGCAGCGTTAACAGGGACGGGGGGACGCAGTATTTT. Its protein is CSVNRDGGTQYF.

The V and J genes are TRBV6-5 and TRBJ2-3; D is unresolved. Germline CDR1 MNHEY, CDR2 SVGAGI. The CDR3 has 13 residues. The V and J ends lost 2 bases and 2 bases respectively, with 5 bases between them. CDR3 loop: CASSYLATDTQYF. The CDR3 DNA sequence: TGTGCCAGCAGTTACCTGGCCACAGATACGCAGTATTTT.

V and J are TRBV14 and TRBJ1-2; D is possibly TRBD1 (5 bases). The CDR3 has 16 residues. Trimming stripped 0 bases from V and 0 bases from J, with 11 bases between. Germline assignment: CDR1 SGHDN and CDR2 FVKESK. The CDR3 protein is CASSQDWGRANYGYTF. The CDR3 nucleotides read TGTGCCAGCAGCCAAGATTGGGGCAGGGCTAACTATGGCTACACCTTC.

J is TRBJ2-5 and V is TRBV5-4, with 11 positions matching TRBD2. TRBJ2-7 matches the DNA end more closely, so the J call is doubtful. Germline V CDR1 and CDR2: SGHNT, YYREEE (reference sequence). This CDR3 has 16 amino acids. This CDR3 reads CASSEGLAVSSYEQYF. The DNA of the CDR3 is TGTGCCAGCAGCGAGGGACTAGCGGTAAGCTCCTACGAGCAGTACTTC.